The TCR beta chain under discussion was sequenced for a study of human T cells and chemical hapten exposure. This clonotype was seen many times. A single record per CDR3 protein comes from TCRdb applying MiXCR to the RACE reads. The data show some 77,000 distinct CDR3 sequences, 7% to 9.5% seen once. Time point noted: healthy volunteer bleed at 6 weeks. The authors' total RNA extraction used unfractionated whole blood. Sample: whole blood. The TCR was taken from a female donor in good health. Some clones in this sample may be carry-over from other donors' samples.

CDR3 sequence reads: CASGGQGTRNIQYF. The CDR3 DNA is TGTGCCAGCGGGGGCCAGGGGACCCGAAACATTCAGTACTTC. The V call is TRBV2, the J call TRBJ2-4; weak D call: TRBD1 (6 bases). The CDR3 length is 14 residues. Deletions cut 8 bases from V and 6 bases from J, with 17 bases between. Germline assignment: CDR1 SNHLY and CDR2 FYNNEI.